This TCR beta chain comes out of a study of regulatory T cells. At testing, patients were 2 to 39 years old, with reduced naive and increased memory T-cell proportions. The germline gives CDR1 SGHAT, CDR2 FQNNGV. The CDR3 is 15 residues long. Germline trimming cut 4 bases from V and 4 bases from J; bases unmatched to any gene: 4. Amplification used 52 TRBV primers and 13 TRBJ primers. The repertoire was sequenced with immunoSEQ multiplex PCR; TCRdb's copy has only in-frame clones and lacks some. This sample has about 23,000 clones, with roughly 84% found just once. With respect to this clone: Its antigen is not known.

Study results and limitations: In CD3G-deficient patients, conventional CD4+ T cells were enriched for hydrophobic CDR3 residues at positions 6 and 7.

V and J are TRBV11-2 and TRBJ2-1; 10 bases are a match to TRBD2. The receptor was isolated from a child between 10 and 17 years old with CD3G deficiency. Sequenced material: conventional CD4+ T cells sorted from blood. Here the CDR3 DNA reads TGTGCCAGCAGCTACACTAGCGGGATGTACAATGAGCAGTTCTTC. Its protein product is CASSYTSGMYNEQFF.